This T cell receptor (beta chain) was sequenced during a study of response to subunit inactivated influenza vaccine. Points from the study as a whole: Seasonal influenza vaccination, on each occasion, was suggested by the authors to recruit few new T cells.

TCRdb re-called the RT-PCR reads with MiXCR, one entry per CDR3 protein. Of more than 450,000 distinct CDR3 sequences in the sample, 6% to 9% were seen once. Remarks on this clonotype: Antigen unknown.

Sequenced material: PBMCs from blood, taken around 25 months after vaccination. The TCR sequence derives from a man aged 50 to 69 who received an inactivated influenza vaccine.

The CDR3 bases are TGTGCCAGCAGTAGGGGGGACAGCTCCACCGGGGAGCTGTTTTTT. It yields the protein CASSRGDSSTGELFF. V is TRBV6-2 or TRBV6-3 and J is TRBJ2-2; D possibly corresponds to TRBD1 (7 bases). The CDR3 is made up of 15 amino acids. V was trimmed by 5 bases and J by 4 bases, leaving 14 bases between them. The germline V gene encodes CDR1 MNHEY and CDR2 SVGEGT.